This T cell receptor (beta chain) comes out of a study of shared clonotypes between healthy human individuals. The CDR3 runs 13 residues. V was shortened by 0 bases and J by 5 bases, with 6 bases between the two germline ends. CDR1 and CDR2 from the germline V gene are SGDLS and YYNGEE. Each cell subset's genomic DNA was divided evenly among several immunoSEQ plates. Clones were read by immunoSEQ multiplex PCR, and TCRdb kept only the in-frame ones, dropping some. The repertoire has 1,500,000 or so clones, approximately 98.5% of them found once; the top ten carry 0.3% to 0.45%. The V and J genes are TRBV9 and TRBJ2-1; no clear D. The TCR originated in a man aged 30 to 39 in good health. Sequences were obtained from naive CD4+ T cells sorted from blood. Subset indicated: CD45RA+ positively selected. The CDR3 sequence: CASSVGVNNEQFF. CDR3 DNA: TGTGCCAGCAGCGTAGGTGTGAACAATGAGCAGTTCTTC.